The rows below give T cell receptor beta chains drawn from one sample of a study of Ad26.COV2.S vaccination and SARS-CoV-2 variants. Libraries were prepared by immunoSEQ multiplex PCR; TCRdb keeps only in-frame clonotypes and omits some of them. The table shows some 340,000 clones, with just over 85% occurring only once. This material consisted of peripheral blood, taken in a trial of Ad26.COV2.S vaccine versus placebo. These receptors came from a person between 18 and 65 years old who received the Ad26.COV2.S COVID-19 vaccine or a placebo. CDR3s include the opening cysteine and the closing phenylalanine or tryptophan. Each record gives: CDR3 protein, CDR3 DNA, V gene, clone size, D gene, J gene. A D gene is named only where the DNA matches it firmly. Size is omitted from some rows. Given values are once, few, many or a class for expanded clones.

cdr3_aa: CAISGTKIYGYTF
cdr3_nt: TGTGCCATCAGTGGGACAAAAATCTATGGCTACACCTTC
v_call: TRBV10-3
clone_size: NA
d_call: NA
j_call: TRBJ1-2

cdr3_aa: CASSSPFGGAFYGYTF
cdr3_nt: TGTGCCAGCAGCTCTCCCTTCGGCGGAGCCTTCTATGGCTACACCTTC
v_call: TRBV9
clone_size: NA
d_call: NA
j_call: TRBJ1-2

cdr3_aa: CSVEAGLYGYTF
cdr3_nt: TGCAGCGTTGAGGCAGGGCTGTATGGCTACACCTTC
v_call: TRBV29-1
clone_size: NA
d_call: NA
j_call: TRBJ1-2

cdr3_aa: CASSIDSPTSYEQYF
cdr3_nt: TGCGCCAGCAGCATTGACAGCCCCACCTCCTACGAGCAGTACTTC
v_call: TRBV5-1
clone_size: few
d_call: NA
j_call: TRBJ2-7

cdr3_aa: CASSLIGTVNTGELFF
cdr3_nt: TGTGCCAGCAGTCTTATAGGGACGGTGAACACCGGGGAGCTGTTTTTT
v_call: TRBV7-2
clone_size: NA
d_call: NA
j_call: TRBJ2-2

cdr3_aa: CASSSYGGAYNEQFF
cdr3_nt: TGTGCCAGCAGCTCGTACGGGGGGGCCTACAATGAGCAGTTCTTC
v_call: TRBV11-3
clone_size: NA
d_call: TRBD2
j_call: TRBJ2-1

cdr3_aa: CASSEADQGKSRGYTF
cdr3_nt: TGTGCCAGCAGTGAAGCAGACCAGGGGAAGAGTCGTGGCTACACCTTC
v_call: TRBV6-1
clone_size: NA
d_call: NA
j_call: TRBJ1-2

cdr3_aa: CASSEEVTGELFF
cdr3_nt: TGTGCCAGCAGTGAAGAAGTCACCGGGGAGCTGTTTTTT
v_call: TRBV2
clone_size: NA
d_call: NA
j_call: TRBJ2-2

cdr3_aa: CASNEGGAGTDTQYF
cdr3_nt: TGTGCCAGCAACGAGGGGGGGGCGGGCACAGATACGCAGTATTTT
v_call: TRBV6-5
clone_size: NA
d_call: NA
j_call: TRBJ2-3

cdr3_aa: CASSPSVDPNTGELFF
cdr3_nt: TGTGCCAGCTCACCGTCAGTCGACCCGAACACCGGGGAGCTGTTTTTT
v_call: TRBV18
clone_size: NA
d_call: NA
j_call: TRBJ2-2

cdr3_aa: CASSRGTGPSNTGELFF
cdr3_nt: TGTGCCAGTAGCCGTGGGACAGGCCCTTCGAACACCGGGGAGCTGTTTTTT
v_call: TRBV19
clone_size: NA
d_call: TRBD1
j_call: TRBJ2-2

cdr3_aa: CASSLAIRNNEQFF
cdr3_nt: TGTGCCAGCAGTTTAGCCATAAGGAACAATGAGCAGTTCTTC
v_call: TRBV27
clone_size: NA
d_call: NA
j_call: TRBJ2-1

cdr3_aa: CASILTGPGEAFF
cdr3_nt: TGTGCCAGCATCTTGACGGGCCCCGGGGAAGCTTTCTTT
v_call: TRBV7-9
clone_size: NA
d_call: NA
j_call: TRBJ1-1

cdr3_aa: CASSPGTPDLNQPQHF
cdr3_nt: TGTGCCAGCAGCCCCGGGACACCGGACCTCAATCAGCCCCAGCATTTT
v_call: TRBV9
clone_size: NA
d_call: NA
j_call: TRBJ1-5

cdr3_aa: CASDQRQGRGEQFF
cdr3_nt: TGTGCCAGCGACCAGCGACAGGGACGGGGTGAGCAGTTCTTC
v_call: TRBV6-6
clone_size: once
d_call: TRBD1
j_call: TRBJ2-1

cdr3_aa: CASTLGGGNQPQHF
cdr3_nt: TGTGCCAGTACCCTTGGGGGGGGCAATCAGCCCCAGCATTTT
v_call: TRBV19
clone_size: NA
d_call: NA
j_call: TRBJ1-5

cdr3_aa: CAWSVGYGYTF
cdr3_nt: TGTGCCTGGAGTGTAGGCTATGGCTACACCTTC
v_call: TRBV30
clone_size: few
d_call: NA
j_call: TRBJ1-2

cdr3_aa: CASLSRTGGSTEAFF
cdr3_nt: TGTGCCAGCCTATCAAGGACGGGTGGATCCACTGAAGCTTTCTTT
v_call: TRBV19
clone_size: NA
d_call: NA
j_call: TRBJ1-1

cdr3_aa: CASSQSGTGNTIYF
cdr3_nt: TGTGCCAGCAGCCAATCGGGGACTGGAAACACCATATATTTT
v_call: TRBV3-1/TRBV3-2
clone_size: once
d_call: NA
j_call: TRBJ1-3

cdr3_aa: CASSLAGTGLYEQYF
cdr3_nt: TGTGCCAGCAGCTTAGCCGGGACAGGGTTATACGAGCAGTACTTC
v_call: TRBV7-9
clone_size: once
d_call: TRBD1
j_call: TRBJ2-7

cdr3_aa: CAWVGRVDYGYTF
cdr3_nt: TGTGCCTGGGTGGGACGGGTCGACTATGGCTACACCTTC
v_call: TRBV30
clone_size: few
d_call: NA
j_call: TRBJ1-2

cdr3_aa: CASSQDLRRGTFTDTQYF
cdr3_nt: TGTGCCAGCAGCCAAGATCTACGGCGGGGGACCTTCACAGATACGCAGTATTTT
v_call: TRBV3-1/TRBV3-2
clone_size: NA
d_call: TRBD2
j_call: TRBJ2-3

cdr3_aa: CSASNRGSDIRFTEAFF
cdr3_nt: TGCAGTGCTAGTAATAGGGGGAGTGATATTCGTTTCACTGAAGCTTTCTTT
v_call: TRBV20-1
clone_size: NA
d_call: NA
j_call: TRBJ1-1

cdr3_aa: CASSPPGGFEMNEQFF
cdr3_nt: TGTGCCAGCAGTCCGCCCGGGGGCTTCGAGATGAATGAGCAGTTCTTC
v_call: TRBV6-2/TRBV6-3
clone_size: NA
d_call: NA
j_call: TRBJ2-1

cdr3_aa: CASSLVGGRITGELFF
cdr3_nt: TGTGCCAGCAGCTTAGTTGGGGGGCGGATCACCGGGGAGCTGTTTTTT
v_call: TRBV7-8
clone_size: once
d_call: NA
j_call: TRBJ2-2

cdr3_aa: CAWSVTQPNSPLHF
cdr3_nt: TGTGCCTGGAGTGTTACACAACCTAATTCACCCCTCCACTTT
v_call: TRBV30
clone_size: once
d_call: NA
j_call: TRBJ1-6

cdr3_aa: CASSAGQHTGELFF
cdr3_nt: TGCGCCAGCAGCGCGGGACAGCACACCGGGGAGCTGTTTTTT
v_call: TRBV5-1
clone_size: few
d_call: NA
j_call: TRBJ2-2

cdr3_aa: CASSLGGRVERMEAFF
cdr3_nt: TGCGCCAGCAGCTTGGGCGGGAGGGTCGAGCGAATGGAAGCTTTCTTT
v_call: TRBV5-1
clone_size: NA
d_call: NA
j_call: TRBJ1-1

cdr3_aa: CASSSTGALPGAEAFF
cdr3_nt: TGTGCCAGCAGCTCTACAGGGGCCCTACCTGGGGCTGAAGCTTTCTTT
v_call: TRBV3-1/TRBV3-2
clone_size: NA
d_call: TRBD1
j_call: TRBJ1-1

cdr3_aa: CASSLSPQISVWDTEAFF
cdr3_nt: TGTGCCAGCAGCTTATCCCCCCAAATAAGTGTTTGGGACACTGAAGCTTTCTTT
v_call: TRBV7-8
clone_size: NA
d_call: NA
j_call: TRBJ1-1

cdr3_aa: CASSQGGLAKNIQYF
cdr3_nt: TGCGCCAGCAGCCAAGGCGGGTTAGCCAAAAACATTCAGTACTTC
v_call: TRBV4-3
clone_size: NA
d_call: NA
j_call: TRBJ2-4

cdr3_aa: CASSGQSILNTEAFF
cdr3_nt: TGCGCCAGCAGCGGACAGAGTATCTTGAACACTGAAGCTTTCTTT
v_call: TRBV5-1
clone_size: NA
d_call: NA
j_call: TRBJ1-1

cdr3_aa: CASSPGRTRSGNEQFF
cdr3_nt: TGTGCCAGCAGCCCGGGGAGAACTCGGAGTGGAAATGAGCAGTTCTTC
v_call: TRBV7-2
clone_size: NA
d_call: NA
j_call: TRBJ2-1

cdr3_aa: CASSSYRGGSPLHF
cdr3_nt: TGTGCCAGCAGCTCGTACAGGGGGGGCTCACCCCTCCACTTT
v_call: TRBV7-2
clone_size: few
d_call: TRBD1
j_call: TRBJ1-6

cdr3_aa: CASSYYRGLYNEQFF
cdr3_nt: TGTGCCAGCAGTTACTACAGGGGGCTGTACAATGAGCAGTTCTTC
v_call: TRBV6-2/TRBV6-3
clone_size: NA
d_call: TRBD1
j_call: TRBJ2-1

cdr3_aa: CASSGSGVANTEAFF
cdr3_nt: TGTGCCAGTAGTGGATCAGGGGTCGCGAACACTGAAGCTTTCTTT
v_call: TRBV19
clone_size: NA
d_call: NA
j_call: TRBJ1-1

cdr3_aa: CASSISSNQPQHF
cdr3_nt: TGTGCCAGTAGTATCTCTAGCAATCAGCCCCAGCATTTT
v_call: TRBV19
clone_size: NA
d_call: NA
j_call: TRBJ1-5

cdr3_aa: CASSEEEERDRFSGNTIYF
cdr3_nt: TGTGCCAGCAGTGAAGAAGAAGAACGGGATCGCTTCTCTGGAAACACCATATATTTT
v_call: TRBV6-1
clone_size: once
d_call: NA
j_call: TRBJ1-3

cdr3_aa: CASSQRETQYF
cdr3_nt: TGTGCCAGCAGCCAACGGGAGACCCAGTACTTC
v_call: TRBV6-5
clone_size: NA
d_call: NA
j_call: TRBJ2-5

cdr3_aa: CASSKGVSRGYF
cdr3_nt: TGTGCCAGCAGCAAAGGAGTGAGTAGGGGATACTTC
v_call: TRBV21-1
clone_size: NA
d_call: NA
j_call: TRBJ2-7

cdr3_aa: CASSQGRDSYGYTF
cdr3_nt: TGTGCCAGCAGCCAAGGCCGGGACAGCTATGGCTACACCTTC
v_call: TRBV3-1/TRBV3-2
clone_size: NA
d_call: TRBD1
j_call: TRBJ1-2

cdr3_aa: CASSYSTTGSFYEQYF
cdr3_nt: TGTGCCAGCAGTTACTCGACGACAGGGAGCTTCTACGAGCAGTACTTC
v_call: TRBV6-5
clone_size: NA
d_call: TRBD1
j_call: TRBJ2-7

cdr3_aa: CASCRIGLVKETQYF
cdr3_nt: TGTGCCAGCTGCCGAATTGGACTAGTGAAAGAGACCCAGTACTTC
v_call: TRBV2
clone_size: NA
d_call: TRBD2
j_call: TRBJ2-5

cdr3_aa: CASDVRNEKLFF
cdr3_nt: TGTGCCTCGGACGTCCGAAATGAAAAACTGTTTTTT
v_call: TRBV30
clone_size: NA
d_call: NA
j_call: TRBJ1-4

cdr3_aa: CATPGGYGYTF
cdr3_nt: TGTGCCACCCCCGGCGGCTATGGCTACACCTTC
v_call: TRBV6-5
clone_size: NA
d_call: NA
j_call: TRBJ1-2

cdr3_aa: CASSLQGYGYTF
cdr3_nt: TGTGCCAGCAGCTTACAGGGCTACGGCTACACCTTC
v_call: TRBV25-1
clone_size: NA
d_call: NA
j_call: TRBJ1-2

cdr3_aa: CASSHRLAGGLGKDTQYF
cdr3_nt: TGTGCCAGCAGCCACCGCTTAGCGGGGGGGCTCGGGAAGGATACGCAGTATTTT
v_call: TRBV3-1/TRBV3-2
clone_size: once
d_call: TRBD2
j_call: TRBJ2-3

cdr3_aa: CASSLEFTGEGYTF
cdr3_nt: TGCGCCAGCAGCTTGGAATTTACAGGGGAGGGCTACACCTTC
v_call: TRBV5-1
clone_size: NA
d_call: TRBD1
j_call: TRBJ1-2

cdr3_aa: CASSLVRTNTDTQYF
cdr3_nt: TGTGCCAGCAGCTTGGTGAGGACAAACACAGATACGCAGTATTTT
v_call: TRBV7-9
clone_size: NA
d_call: NA
j_call: TRBJ2-3

cdr3_aa: CASSLVLADYNEQFF
cdr3_nt: TGTGCCAGCAGCTTAGTACTAGCAGACTACAATGAGCAGTTCTTC
v_call: TRBV13
clone_size: NA
d_call: NA
j_call: TRBJ2-1

cdr3_aa: CASSYSKVNEQYF
cdr3_nt: TGTGCCAGCAGTTACTCGAAGGTCAACGAGCAGTACTTC
v_call: TRBV6-2/TRBV6-3
clone_size: NA
d_call: NA
j_call: TRBJ2-7

cdr3_aa: CASSQPDGKTIYF
cdr3_nt: TGTGCCAGCAGCCAACCCGACGGGAAGACCATATATTTT
v_call: TRBV4-2
clone_size: NA
d_call: NA
j_call: TRBJ1-3

cdr3_aa: CASSLLTGGADVQYF
cdr3_nt: TGCGCCAGCAGCTTGCTCACCGGGGGGGCCGATGTGCAGTACTTC
v_call: TRBV5-1
clone_size: NA
d_call: TRBD2
j_call: TRBJ2-7